This T cell receptor (beta chain) was recorded in a study of radiation and T cells in renal cell carcinoma. Study-wide points: Baseline intratumoral clonotype presence is unknown without pretreatment biopsies.

As for time point: blood 4 weeks post-SBRT, at nephrectomy. Specified treatment: 15 Gy SBRT to primary tumor, nephrectomy 4 weeks later. The tumor was a clear cell renal cell carcinoma. TCRdb's copy holds only in-frame clones and misses some; the assay was immunoSEQ multiplex PCR. The table has 75,000 to 95,000 clones, around four fifths seen once. This clone is categorized as medium-sized. The antigen is undetermined. The CDR3 totals 14 residues. Between the trimmed V and J ends, which lost 5 bases and 7 bases, there was a span of 17 bases. Germline lookup yields CDR1 SNHLY and CDR2 FYNNEI. This rearrangement joins TRBV2 to TRBJ1-2, with D perhaps matching TRBD1 (6 bases). This TCR was recovered from a man aged 45-65 years with renal cell carcinoma. Sequencing used blood, obtained from a patient whose treatment included radiotherapy and nephrectomy. The CDR3 protein is CASSSRQGFSGYTF. The CDR3 DNA reads TGTGCCAGCAGTTCGAGGCAGGGGTTCTCTGGCTACACCTTC.